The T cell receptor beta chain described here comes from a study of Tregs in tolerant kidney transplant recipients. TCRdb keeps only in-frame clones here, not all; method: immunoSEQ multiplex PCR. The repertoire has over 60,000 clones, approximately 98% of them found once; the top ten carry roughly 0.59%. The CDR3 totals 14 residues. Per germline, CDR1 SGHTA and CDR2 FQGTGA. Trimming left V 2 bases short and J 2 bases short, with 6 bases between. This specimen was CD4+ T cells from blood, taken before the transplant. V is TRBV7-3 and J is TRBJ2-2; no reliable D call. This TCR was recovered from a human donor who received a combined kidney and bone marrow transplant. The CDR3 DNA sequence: TGTGCCAGCAGCTTAGCTAGAAACACCGGGGAGCTGTTTTTT. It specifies CASSLARNTGELFF.